This T cell receptor (beta chain) came from a study of blood T cell repertoires in COVID-19. Study as a whole: The United States, Italy and Spain provided the acute and convalescent COVID-19 samples. Nucleic acid was either cDNA or gDNA, and it came from T cells, B-cell-depleted T cells, or PBMCs.

As processed by the authors: Counts of nucleated cells, estimated from reference gene primer amplification, were obtained. Measured with immunoSEQ multiplex PCR; TCRdb has only the in-frame clones, and not every one. That table supplies the V and J calls and clone size; D and trimming were determined from the DNA. Of 65,000 to 90,000 clones listed, 83% are singletons. The TCR sequence derives from a woman aged 55-69 years with acute or convalescent COVID-19. The specimen was peripheral blood.

The CDR3 bases are TGCGCCAGCAGCCTGCGCGAACTGGCAACTAATGAAAAACTGTTTTTT. Amino acids: CASSLRELATNEKLFF. The rearrangement links TRBV5-1 to TRBJ1-4, with D uncertain. The V gene lost 4 bases and the J gene lost 0 bases, with 13 bases spanning the gap. Germline V lookup: CDR1 SGHRS, CDR2 YFSETQ. This CDR3 spans 16 amino acids.